These 11 T cell receptor beta chains share one sample of origin, sequenced in a study of T cells in Graves' hyperthyroidism and ophthalmopathy. The CDR3 regions of TCR beta were amplified from RNA transcripts. The study used the HTBI primer set for a first-round RT-PCR of the TCR CDR3. TCRdb re-called the multiplex PCR reads through MiXCR, storing one row per CDR3 protein. This sample has around 600,000 distinct CDR3 sequences, with about 14% found just once. Sequencing was carried out using blood. The source is a woman aged 45-65 years with Graves' ophthalmopathy.

This clonotype was detected ten times or more. The CDR3 is CASSTGTPYQPQHF. The CDR3 DNA follows: TGTGCCAGCAGTACCGGGACACCTTATCAGCCCCAGCATTTT. This chain links TRBV12-3 or TRBV12-4 with TRBJ1-5, with a tentative D call TRBD1 (6 bases). Trimming left V 5 bases short and J 5 bases short, with 13 bases between. The CDR3 extends over 14 amino acids.

The CDR3 region is CASSIRSGTHTTNEQFF. CDR3 sequence (DNA): TGTGCCAGCAGTATTAGATCCGGGACACACACGACCAATGAGCAGTTCTTC. This rearrangement joins TRBV6-1 to TRBJ2-1; weak D call: TRBD1 (6 bases). CDR1 and CDR2 from the germline V gene are MNHNS and SASEGT. The CDR3 extends over 17 amino acids. The ends were cut back, 5 bases at V and 6 bases at J, with 23 bases in the middle.

This clonotype was detected many times. The V gene is TRBV12-3 or TRBV12-4, the J gene TRBJ2-7, with 9 bases that match TRBD1. V trimming: 5 bases; J trimming: 3 bases; junction bases outside the gene matches: 5. CDR3 length equals 14 residues. In DNA, the CDR3 is TGTGCCAGCAGTGCCGACAGGGGGGACTACGAGCAGTACTTC. Translating gives CASSADRGDYEQYF.

The rearrangement uses TRBV12-3 or TRBV12-4 and TRBJ2-1; unclear D gene. CDR3 length: 12 amino acids. V was trimmed by 3 bases and J by 7 bases, leaving 7 bases between them. This chain's CDR3 is CASSFPPNEQFF. The DNA of the CDR3 is TGTGCCAGCAGTTTCCCACCGAATGAGCAGTTCTTC.

In its sample, this clonotype was seen a few times. The chain recombines TRBV6-1 with TRBJ1-1; TRBD1 agrees at 9 bases. This CDR3 spans 15 amino acids. V shed 6 bases and J 4 bases; nucleotides not matched to a gene: 9. Germline CDR1 MNHNS, CDR2 SASEGT. The CDR3 region is CASRDRDRVGTEAFF. The CDR3 coding sequence is TGTGCCAGCAGGGACCGGGACAGGGTTGGCACTGAAGCTTTCTTT.

This chain joins TRBV7-9 and TRBJ2-7; D may correspond to TRBD1 or TRBD2 (9 bases each). CDR3 length: 19 amino acids. Trimming cost V 5 bases and J 3 bases, with 29 bases left between them. The V gene's germline CDR1 is SEHNR and CDR2 FQNEAQ (reference sequence). In nucleotides, the CDR3 is TGTGCCAGCAGCCCAGGGGACAGGGCCCTACTAGCGGGTGTCTACGAGCAGTACTTC. Protein: CASSPGDRALLAGVYEQYF. Based on the CDR3 plus reference TRBV7-9 and TRBJ2-7, the full variable domain is DTGVSQNPRHKITKRGQNVTFRCDPISEHNRLYWYRQTLGQGPEFLTYFQNEAQLEKSRLLSDRFSAERPKGSFSTLEIQRTEQGDSAMYLCASSPGDRALLAGVYEQYFGPGTRLTVT.

With respect to this clonotype: A read error may produce the germline difference seen at one junction end. The CDR3 region has the DNA TGTACCAGCAGTGATCTAGCGGGACCGACCGGGGAGCTGTTTTTT. It yields the protein CTSSDLAGPTGELFF. The chain links TRBV6-1 to TRBJ2-2; 9 bases agree with TRBD2. The CDR3 extends over 15 amino acids. Germline-derived CDR1 and CDR2 are MNHNS and SASEGT.

In its sample, this clonotype was seen many times. V is TRBV28 and J is TRBJ2-5; 10 bases map to TRBD1. After removal of 5 bases from V and 5 bases from J, the junction contained 2 bases not matched to a gene. This CDR3 contains 13 residues. Per germline, CDR1 MDHEN and CDR2 SYDVKM. The CDR3 nucleotides are TGTGCCAGCAGTACGACAGGGGGCGAGACCCAGTACTTC. It is translated as CASSTTGGETQYF.

This clonotype was recorded many times. The rearrangement links TRBV19 to TRBJ1-1, with 8 bases identical to TRBD1. The CDR3 length is 15 residues. Looked up from germline, CDR1 is LNHDA and CDR2 is SQIVND (reference sequence). V lost 3 bases to trimming and J lost 4 bases; unmatched junction nucleotides: 7. CDR3: CASSISDRVGTEAFF. CDR3 nucleotides: TGTGCCAGTAGTATCTCGGACAGGGTGGGCACTGAAGCTTTCTTT.

This clonotype was recorded at least ten times. The rearrangement joins TRBV20-1 to TRBJ2-5, with 7 bases fitting TRBD1. The ends lost 2 bases at V and 2 bases at J; junction bases unmatched: 11. From germline, CDR1 is DFQATT and CDR2 SNEGSKA (reference sequence). There are 16 residues in the CDR3. CDR3 bases: TGCAGTGCTAGATGGATGGGCAGGGGGTTGCAAGAGACCCAGTACTTC. Protein sequence: CSARWMGRGLQETQYF.

Ten or more counts support this clonotype. The V and J genes are TRBV28 and TRBJ1-5, with a weak D call TRBD1 (6 bases). Per the germline V gene, CDR1 is MDHEN and CDR2 is SYDVKM. Trimming pared 6 bases from V and 6 bases from J, leaving 18 bases between. The CDR3 has 15 residues. The CDR3 bases are TGTGCCAGCAGCCCTCTGGGGGGGGGCGGTCAGCCCCAGCATTTT. Its translation: CASSPLGGGGQPQHF.